This T cell receptor beta chain stems from a study of vaccination effects on CD4 cells after COVID-19. Clones were read by immunoSEQ multiplex PCR, and TCRdb kept only the in-frame ones, dropping some. The sample has about 64,000 clones; approximately 70% are singletons. When roughly eleven days of culture had elapsed, CD4+ T cells were isolated. Remarks on this clone: Its antigen is undetermined.

Germline CDR1 is MNHEY and CDR2 is SMNVEV (reference sequence). V lost 10 bases and J lost 1, with 22 bases in between. The length of the CDR3 is 17 residues. This sample comprised CD4+ T cells from PBMCs cultured without peptide, obtained before COVID-19 vaccination. This chain uses TRBV27 with TRBJ2-2, with D perhaps given as TRBD1 or TRBD2 (5 bases each). This clonotype was sampled from a human donor who had a prior SARS-CoV-2 infection. CDR3 nucleotides: TGTGCCACCACGACTATTGTCAGGGTCGGGAACACCGGGGAGCTGTTTTTT. It codes for CATTTIVRVGNTGELFF.